A single T cell receptor (beta chain) is shown here with its context. These data come from a study of OX40 agonist ivuxolimab in advanced cancers. Study-wide context: Ivuxolimab is an agonistic anti-OX40 (CD134) antibody, and patients were treated with it. Patients with hepatocellular carcinoma, melanoma, renal cell or head and neck cancer made up the dose-escalation patients.

Measured with immunoSEQ multiplex PCR; TCRdb has only the in-frame clones, and not every one. This sample carries 25,000 to 30,000 clones, around 86% of them seen once, and the ten largest clones take approximately 20%. The V and J ends lost 5 bases and 8 bases, in that order; junction bases with no gene match: 11. CDR3 length: 15 amino acids. Germline V lookup: CDR1 SGHVS, CDR2 FQNEAQ. The V call is TRBV7-8, the J call TRBJ1-2; TRBD1 matches at 10 bases. The specimen comprised CD4+ or CD8+ T cells sorted from blood, sampled in a trial of the OX40 agonist ivuxolimab. The sequence was collected from an adult with an advanced solid tumor such as melanoma, head and neck, liver or kidney cancer. The CDR3 nucleotides read TGTGCCAGCAGCCTAGATACCGGGACAGGGGCAGGCTACACCTTC. As protein: CASSLDTGTGAGYTF.